This TCR beta chain was profiled in a study of response to subunit inactivated influenza vaccine. MiXCR was run by TCRdb on the RT-PCR reads, yielding one entry per CDR3 protein. The table lists roughly 670,000 distinct CDR3 sequences, approximately 14% of them singletons, with 7.6% in the top ten. In germline, CDR1 is KGHSH, CDR2 LQKENI. V trimming: 4 bases; J trimming: 3 bases; junction bases outside the gene matches: 4. CDR3 length: 14 residues. Here the sequenced sample was PBMCs from blood, taken around two weeks before vaccination. This sequence joins TRBV18 and TRBJ1-2; 8 bases line up with TRBD1. The origin of this receptor is a man between 50 and 59 years old who received an inactivated influenza vaccine. CDR3 nucleotides: TGTGCCAGCTCACGACAACAGGGGGACTATGGCTACACCTTC. This translates into CASSRQQGDYGYTF.